This T cell receptor (beta chain) was captured by sequencing in a study of blood T cell repertoires in COVID-19. In the original analysis: The authors estimated nucleated cell counts from reference gene primer amplification. Data came from immunoSEQ multiplex PCR; TCRdb stores just in-frame clones and leaves some out. The V and J calls and clone size were taken over from that table, and D and trimming were inferred from the DNA. The data show more than 95,000 clones, about four fifths seen once. V was clipped by 4 bases and J by 7 bases, with 19 bases between them. Germline-derived CDR1 and CDR2 are SGHVS and FNYEAQ. The CDR3 totals 15 residues.

Sequences were obtained from peripheral blood. The sequence came from an elderly man with active or convalescent COVID-19. V usage is TRBV7-6 and J usage is TRBJ1-1, with TRBD1 as a possible D gene (6 bases). CDR3 in amino acids: CASSYSTGGAGEAFF. CDR3 nucleotides: TGTGCCAGCAGCTACTCCACGGGGGGCGCCGGTGAAGCTTTCTTT.